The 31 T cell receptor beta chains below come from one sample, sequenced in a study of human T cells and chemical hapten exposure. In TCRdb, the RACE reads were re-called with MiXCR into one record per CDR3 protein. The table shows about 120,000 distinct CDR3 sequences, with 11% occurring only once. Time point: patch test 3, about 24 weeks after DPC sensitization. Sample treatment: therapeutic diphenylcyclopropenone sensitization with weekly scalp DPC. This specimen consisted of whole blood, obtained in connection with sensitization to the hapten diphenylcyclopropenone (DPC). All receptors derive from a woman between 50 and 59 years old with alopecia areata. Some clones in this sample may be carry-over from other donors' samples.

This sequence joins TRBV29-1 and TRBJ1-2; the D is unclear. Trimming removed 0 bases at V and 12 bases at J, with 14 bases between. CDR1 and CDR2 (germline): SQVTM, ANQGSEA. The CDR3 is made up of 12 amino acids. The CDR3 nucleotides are TGCAGCGTTGAAGAGGGCCAAGCTTGGGACACCTTC. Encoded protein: CSVEEGQAWDTF.

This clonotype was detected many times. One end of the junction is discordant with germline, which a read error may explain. The CDR3 DNA follows: TGTGCCAGTAGTATAAAACAGGGGTCCTTCAATGAGCAGTTCTTC. Protein sequence: CASSIKQGSFNEQFF. The V and J genes are TRBV19 and TRBJ2-1; 7 bases line up with TRBD1. Per germline, CDR1 LNHDA and CDR2 SQIVND (reference sequence). This CDR3 contains 15 residues. Complete variable domain (other parts from reference TRBV19 and TRBJ2-1): DGGITQSPKYLFRKEGQNVTLSCEQNLNHDAMYWYRQDPGQGLRLIYYSQIVNDFQKGDIAEGYSVSREKKESFPLTVTSAQKNPTAFYLCASSIKQGSFNEQFFGPGTRLTVL.

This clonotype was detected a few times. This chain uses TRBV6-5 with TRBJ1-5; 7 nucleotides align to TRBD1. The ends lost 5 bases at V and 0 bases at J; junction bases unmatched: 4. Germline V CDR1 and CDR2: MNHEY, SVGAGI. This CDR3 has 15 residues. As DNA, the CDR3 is TGTGCCAGCAGTGGGACAGCCGATAGCAATCAGCCCCAGCATTTT. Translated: CASSGTADSNQPQHF.

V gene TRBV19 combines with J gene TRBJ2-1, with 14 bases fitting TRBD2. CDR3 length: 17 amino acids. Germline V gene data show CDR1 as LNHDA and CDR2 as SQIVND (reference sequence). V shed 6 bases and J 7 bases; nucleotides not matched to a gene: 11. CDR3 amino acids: CASRSGGLAGGINEQFF. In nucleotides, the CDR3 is TGTGCCAGTAGATCAGGAGGACTAGCGGGAGGCATTAATGAGCAGTTCTTC.

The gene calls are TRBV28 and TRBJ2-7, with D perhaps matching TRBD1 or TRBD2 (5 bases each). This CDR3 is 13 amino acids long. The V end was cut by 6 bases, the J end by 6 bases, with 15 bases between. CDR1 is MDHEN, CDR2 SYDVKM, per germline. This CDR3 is CASSPGALFEQYF. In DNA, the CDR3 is TGTGCCAGCAGCCCCGGGGCCCTTTTCGAGCAGTACTTC. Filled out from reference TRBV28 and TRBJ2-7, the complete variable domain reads DVKVTQSSRYLVKRTGEKVFLECVQDMDHENMFWYRQDPGLGLRLIYFSYDVKMKEKGDIPEGYSVSREKKERFSLILESASTNQTSMYLCASSPGALFEQYFGPGTRLTVT.

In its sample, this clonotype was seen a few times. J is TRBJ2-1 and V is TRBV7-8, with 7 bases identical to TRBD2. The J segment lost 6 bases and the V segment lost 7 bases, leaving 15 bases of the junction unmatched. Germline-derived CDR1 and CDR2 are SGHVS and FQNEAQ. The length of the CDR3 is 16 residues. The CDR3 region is CASTWGGRNTPNEQFF. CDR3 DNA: TGTGCCAGCACGTGGGGGGGACGAAACACTCCCAATGAGCAGTTCTTC. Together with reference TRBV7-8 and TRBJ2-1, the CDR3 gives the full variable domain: GAGVSQSPRYKVAKRGQDVALRCDPISGHVSLFWYQQALGQGPEFLTYFQNEAQLDKSGLPSDRFFAERPEGSVSTLKIQRTQQEDSAVYLCASTWGGRNTPNEQFFGPGTRLTVL.

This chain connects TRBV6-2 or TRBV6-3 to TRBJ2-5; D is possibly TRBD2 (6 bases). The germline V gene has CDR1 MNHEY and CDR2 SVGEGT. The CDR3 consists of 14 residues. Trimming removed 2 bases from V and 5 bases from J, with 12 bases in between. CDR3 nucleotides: TGTGCCAGCAGTTACCGCCCGGGAGCGGAGACCCAGTACTTC. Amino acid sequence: CASSYRPGAETQYF.

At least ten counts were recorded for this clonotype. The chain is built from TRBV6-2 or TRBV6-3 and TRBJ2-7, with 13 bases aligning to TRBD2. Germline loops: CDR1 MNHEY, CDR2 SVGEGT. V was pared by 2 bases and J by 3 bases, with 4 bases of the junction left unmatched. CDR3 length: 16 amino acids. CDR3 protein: CASSYPGLAGVYEQYF. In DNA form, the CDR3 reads TGTGCCAGCAGTTACCCTGGACTAGCGGGAGTCTACGAGCAGTACTTC.

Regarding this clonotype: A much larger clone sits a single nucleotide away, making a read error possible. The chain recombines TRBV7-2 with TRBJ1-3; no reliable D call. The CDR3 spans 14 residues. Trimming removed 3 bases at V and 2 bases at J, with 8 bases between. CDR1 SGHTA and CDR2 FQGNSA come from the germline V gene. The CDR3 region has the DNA TGTGCCAGCAGCTTCCAGACGGCTGGAAACACCATATATTTT. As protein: CASSFQTAGNTIYF.

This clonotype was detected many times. The CDR3 sequence: CATSRGRTDAKNIQYF. CDR3 nucleotide sequence: TGTGCCACCAGCAGAGGACGAACGGACGCCAAAAACATTCAGTACTTC. The genes are TRBV15 and TRBJ2-4; D call uncertain. The germline V and J ends were trimmed by 1 base and 1 base, with 11 bases remaining between them. Germline V lookup: CDR1 LNHNV, CDR2 YYDKDF (reference sequence). CDR3 length: 16 amino acids.

This CDR3 reads CASSLGTPISGANVLTF. The CDR3 DNA reads as TGTGCCAGCAGCTTGGGGACTCCAATCTCTGGGGCCAACGTCCTGACTTTC. The chain has TRBV7-2 and TRBJ2-6; perhaps TRBD2 as D (6 bases). The CDR3 is made up of 17 amino acids. CDR1 is SGHTA, CDR2 FQGNSA, per germline. Trimming shortened V by 3 bases and J by 0 bases, and 12 bases separated the two germline ends.

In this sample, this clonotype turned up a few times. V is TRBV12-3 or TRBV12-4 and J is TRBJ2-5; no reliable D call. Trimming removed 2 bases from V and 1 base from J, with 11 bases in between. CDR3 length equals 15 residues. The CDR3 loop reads CASSLRRAPQETQYF. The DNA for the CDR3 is TGTGCCAGCAGTTTACGACGGGCGCCCCAAGAGACCCAGTACTTC.

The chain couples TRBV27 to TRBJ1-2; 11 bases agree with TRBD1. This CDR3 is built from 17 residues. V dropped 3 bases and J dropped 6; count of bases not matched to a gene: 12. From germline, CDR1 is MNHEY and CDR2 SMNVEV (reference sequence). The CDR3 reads CASSFLRTGGLLDGYTF. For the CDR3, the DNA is TGTGCCAGCAGTTTTTTGAGGACAGGGGGCCTCCTCGATGGCTACACCTTC.

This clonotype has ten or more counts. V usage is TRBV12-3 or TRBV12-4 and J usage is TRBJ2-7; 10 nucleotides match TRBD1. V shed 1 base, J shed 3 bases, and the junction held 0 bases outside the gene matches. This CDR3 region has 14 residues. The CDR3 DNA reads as TGTGCCAGCAGTTTAGGGACAGGGGGCTACGAGCAGTACTTC. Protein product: CASSLGTGGYEQYF.

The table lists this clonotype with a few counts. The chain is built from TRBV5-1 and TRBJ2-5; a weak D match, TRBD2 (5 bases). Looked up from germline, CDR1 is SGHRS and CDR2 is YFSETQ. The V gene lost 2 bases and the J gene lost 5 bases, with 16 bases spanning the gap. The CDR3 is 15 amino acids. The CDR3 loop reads CASSFYSGEGETQYF. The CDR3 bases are TGCGCCAGCAGCTTTTATTCGGGCGAGGGCGAGACCCAGTACTTC. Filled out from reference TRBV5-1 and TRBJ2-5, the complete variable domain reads KAGVTQTPRYLIKTRGQQVTLSCSPISGHRSVSWYQQTPGQGLQFLFEYFSETQRNKGNFPGRFSGRQFSNSRSEMNVSTLELGDSALYLCASSFYSGEGETQYFGPGTRLLVL.

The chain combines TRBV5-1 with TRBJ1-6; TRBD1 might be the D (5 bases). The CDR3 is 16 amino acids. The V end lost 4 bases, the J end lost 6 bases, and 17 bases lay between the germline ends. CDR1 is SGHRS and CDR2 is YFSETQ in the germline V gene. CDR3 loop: CASSPSNPGGNSPLHF. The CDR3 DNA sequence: TGCGCCAGCAGCCCCTCTAACCCGGGGGGTAATTCACCCCTCCACTTT.

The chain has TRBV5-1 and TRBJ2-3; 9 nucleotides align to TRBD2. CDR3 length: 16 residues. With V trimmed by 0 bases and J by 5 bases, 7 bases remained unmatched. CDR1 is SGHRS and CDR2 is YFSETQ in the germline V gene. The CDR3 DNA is TGCGCCAGCAGCTTGGAAGGTAGCGGGGGATTAGATACGCAGTATTTT. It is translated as CASSLEGSGGLDTQYF.

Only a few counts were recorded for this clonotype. DNA of the CDR3: TGTGCCAGCAGCGCGGGACACCCTATCACCGGGGAGCTGTTTTTT. This translates into CASSAGHPITGELFF. The chain employs TRBV5-6 and TRBJ2-2; D possibly uses TRBD1 or TRBD2 (6 bases each). Germline CDR1 reads SGHDT; CDR2 reads YYEEEE. This CDR3 comprises 15 residues. V was shortened by 4 bases and J by 4 bases, with 14 bases between the two germline ends.

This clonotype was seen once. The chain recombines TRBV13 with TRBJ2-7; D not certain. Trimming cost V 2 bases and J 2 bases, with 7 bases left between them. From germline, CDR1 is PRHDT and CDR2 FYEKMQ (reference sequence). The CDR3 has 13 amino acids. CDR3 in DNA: TGTGCCAGCAGCTTACGGGTACCCTACGAGCAGTACTTC. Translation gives CASSLRVPYEQYF.

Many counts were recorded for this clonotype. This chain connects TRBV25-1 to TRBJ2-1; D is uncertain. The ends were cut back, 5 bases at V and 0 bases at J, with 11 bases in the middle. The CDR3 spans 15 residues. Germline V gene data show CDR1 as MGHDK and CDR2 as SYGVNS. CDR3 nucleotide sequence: TGTGCCAGCAGTATCGTGGTAAGCTCCTACAATGAGCAGTTCTTC. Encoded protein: CASSIVVSSYNEQFF.

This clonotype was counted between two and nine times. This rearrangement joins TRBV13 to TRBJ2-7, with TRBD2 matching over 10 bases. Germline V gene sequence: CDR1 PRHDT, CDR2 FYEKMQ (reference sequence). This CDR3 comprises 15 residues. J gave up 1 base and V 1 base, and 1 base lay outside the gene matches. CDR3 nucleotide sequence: TGTGCCAGCAGCTTAGTGACTAGCGGGTCCTACGAGCAGTACTTC. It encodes CASSLVTSGSYEQYF.

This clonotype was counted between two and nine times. The CDR3 here is CASRERTGHSGNTIYF. CDR3 nucleotides: TGTGCCAGCAGGGAGCGGACAGGACACTCTGGAAACACCATATATTTT. The genes are TRBV7-3 and TRBJ1-3; 7 nucleotides match TRBD1. Germline CDR1 is SGHTA and CDR2 is FQGTGA. The CDR3 contains 16 residues. The junction had 8 bases not matched to a gene; V was cut back by 6 bases and J by 0 bases.

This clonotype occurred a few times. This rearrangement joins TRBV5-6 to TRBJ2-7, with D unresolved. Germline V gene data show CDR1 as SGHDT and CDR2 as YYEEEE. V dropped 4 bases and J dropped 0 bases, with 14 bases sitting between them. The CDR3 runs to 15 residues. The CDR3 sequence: CASSLIARSSYEQYF. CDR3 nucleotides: TGTGCCAGCAGCCTCATTGCTAGGAGCTCCTACGAGCAGTACTTC.

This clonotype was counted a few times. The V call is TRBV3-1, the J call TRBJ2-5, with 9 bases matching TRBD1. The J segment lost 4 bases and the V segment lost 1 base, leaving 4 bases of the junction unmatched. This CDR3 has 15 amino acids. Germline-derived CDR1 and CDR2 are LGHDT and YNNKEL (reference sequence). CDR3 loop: CASSQGGQGRETQYF. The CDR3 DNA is TGTGCCAGCAGCCAAGGGGGACAGGGTAGAGAGACCCAGTACTTC.

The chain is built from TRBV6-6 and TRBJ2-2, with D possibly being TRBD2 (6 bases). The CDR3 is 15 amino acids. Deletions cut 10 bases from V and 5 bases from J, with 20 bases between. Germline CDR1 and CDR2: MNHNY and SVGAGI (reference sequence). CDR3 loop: CATLGGRDTTGELFF. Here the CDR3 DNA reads TGTGCCACCCTGGGAGGCAGGGATACGACCGGGGAGCTGTTTTTT.

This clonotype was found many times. CDR3 bases: TGTGCCAGCAGTTTGGGCCTGGGCCTCACAGATACGCAGTATTTT. Residues: CASSLGLGLTDTQYF. V is TRBV27 and J is TRBJ2-3; no clear D. The V end lost 3 bases, the J end lost 2 bases, and 12 bases lay between the germline ends. The V gene's germline CDR1 is MNHEY and CDR2 SMNVEV (reference sequence). This CDR3 region has 15 residues.

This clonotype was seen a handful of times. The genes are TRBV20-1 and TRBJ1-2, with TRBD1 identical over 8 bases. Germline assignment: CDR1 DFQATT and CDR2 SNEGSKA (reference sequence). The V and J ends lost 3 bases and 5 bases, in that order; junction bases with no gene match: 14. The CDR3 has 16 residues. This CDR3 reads CSASPPAGTGEYGYTF. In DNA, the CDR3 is TGCAGTGCTAGTCCCCCGGCGGGGACAGGAGAATATGGCTACACCTTC.

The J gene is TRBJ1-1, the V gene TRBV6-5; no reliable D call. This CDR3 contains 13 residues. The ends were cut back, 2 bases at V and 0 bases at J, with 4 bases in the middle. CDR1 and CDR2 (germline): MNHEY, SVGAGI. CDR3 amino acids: CASSYRLNTEAFF. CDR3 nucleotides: TGTGCCAGCAGTTACAGGCTGAACACTGAAGCTTTCTTT.

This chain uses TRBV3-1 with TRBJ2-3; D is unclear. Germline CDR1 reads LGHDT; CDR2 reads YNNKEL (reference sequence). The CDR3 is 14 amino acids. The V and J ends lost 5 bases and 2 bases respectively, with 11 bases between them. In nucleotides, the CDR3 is TGTGCCAGCAGCACCCGGCCCGACACAGATACGCAGTATTTT. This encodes CASSTRPDTDTQYF.

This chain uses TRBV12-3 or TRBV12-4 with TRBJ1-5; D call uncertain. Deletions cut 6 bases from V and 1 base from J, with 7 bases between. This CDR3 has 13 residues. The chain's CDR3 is CASRWGSNQPQHF. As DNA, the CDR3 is TGTGCCAGCAGGTGGGGAAGCAATCAGCCCCAGCATTTT.

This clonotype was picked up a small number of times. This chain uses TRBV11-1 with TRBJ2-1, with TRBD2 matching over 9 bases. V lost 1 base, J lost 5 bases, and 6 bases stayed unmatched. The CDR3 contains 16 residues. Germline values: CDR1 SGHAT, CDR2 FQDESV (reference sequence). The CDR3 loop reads CASSLGDSGGNNEQFF. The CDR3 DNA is TGTGCCAGCAGCTTAGGGGATAGCGGGGGAAACAATGAGCAGTTCTTC.